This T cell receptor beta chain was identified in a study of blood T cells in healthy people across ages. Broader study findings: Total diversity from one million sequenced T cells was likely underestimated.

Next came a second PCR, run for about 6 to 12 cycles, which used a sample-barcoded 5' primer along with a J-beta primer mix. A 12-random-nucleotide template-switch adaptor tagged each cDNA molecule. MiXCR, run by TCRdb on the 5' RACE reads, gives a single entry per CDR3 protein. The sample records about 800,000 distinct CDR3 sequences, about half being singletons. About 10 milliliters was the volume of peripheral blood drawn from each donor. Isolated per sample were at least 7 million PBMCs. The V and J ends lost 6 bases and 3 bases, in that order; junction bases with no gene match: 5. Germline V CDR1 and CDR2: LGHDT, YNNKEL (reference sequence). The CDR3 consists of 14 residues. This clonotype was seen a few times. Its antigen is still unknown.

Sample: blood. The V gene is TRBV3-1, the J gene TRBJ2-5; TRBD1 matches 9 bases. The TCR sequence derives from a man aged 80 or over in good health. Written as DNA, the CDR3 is TGTGCCAGCAGATCCCGGGACAGGGAAGAGACCCAGTACTTC. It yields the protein CASRSRDREETQYF.